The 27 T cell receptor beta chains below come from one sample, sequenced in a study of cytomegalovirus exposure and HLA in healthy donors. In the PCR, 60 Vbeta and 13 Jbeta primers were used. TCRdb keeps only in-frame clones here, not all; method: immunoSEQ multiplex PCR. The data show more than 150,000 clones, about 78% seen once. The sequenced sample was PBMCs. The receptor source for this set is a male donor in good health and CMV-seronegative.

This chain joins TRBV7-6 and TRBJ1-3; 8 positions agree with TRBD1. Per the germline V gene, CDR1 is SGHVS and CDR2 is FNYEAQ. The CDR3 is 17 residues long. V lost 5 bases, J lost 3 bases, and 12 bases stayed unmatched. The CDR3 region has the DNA TGTGCCAGCAGCCCCCCTCCGGACAGGGTAATTGGAAACACCATATATTTT. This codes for CASSPPPDRVIGNTIYF.

The CDR3 protein is CASSFVQGPTYEQYF. For the CDR3, the DNA is TGTGCCAGCAGCTTTGTCCAGGGGCCTACCTACGAGCAGTACTTC. The V gene is TRBV11-2, the J gene TRBJ2-7; D possibly corresponds to TRBD1 (6 bases). The V end lost 3 bases, the J end lost 2 bases, and 14 bases lay between the germline ends. CDR1 is SGHAT, CDR2 FQNNGV, per germline. The CDR3 runs to 15 residues.

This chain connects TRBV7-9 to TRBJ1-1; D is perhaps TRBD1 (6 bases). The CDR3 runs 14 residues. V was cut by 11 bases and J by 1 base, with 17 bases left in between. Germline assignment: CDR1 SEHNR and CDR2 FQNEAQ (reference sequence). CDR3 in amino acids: CACPMGAPNTEAFF. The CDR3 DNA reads TGTGCCTGCCCGATGGGGGCCCCGAACACTGAAGCTTTCTTT. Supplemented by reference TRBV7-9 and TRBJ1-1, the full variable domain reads DTGVSQNPRHKITKRGQNVTFRCDPISEHNRLYWYRQTLGQGPEFLTYFQNEAQLEKSRLLSDRFSAERPKGSFSTLEIQRTEQGDSAMYLCACPMGAPNTEAFFGQGTRLTVV.

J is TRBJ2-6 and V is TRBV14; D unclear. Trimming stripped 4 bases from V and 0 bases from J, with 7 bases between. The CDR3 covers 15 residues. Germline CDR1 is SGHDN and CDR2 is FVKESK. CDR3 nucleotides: TGTGCCAGCAGCCGGCCTAGCTCTGGGGCCAACGTCCTGACTTTC. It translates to CASSRPSSGANVLTF.

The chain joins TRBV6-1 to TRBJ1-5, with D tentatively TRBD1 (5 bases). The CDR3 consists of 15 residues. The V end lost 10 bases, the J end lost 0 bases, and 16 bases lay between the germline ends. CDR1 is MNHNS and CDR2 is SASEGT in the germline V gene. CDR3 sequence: CATYLVGASNQPQHF. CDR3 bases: TGTGCCACCTACTTGGTAGGGGCTAGCAATCAGCCCCAGCATTTT.

The CDR3 DNA is TGTGCCATCAAGGACGGACGGGATACCAATGAGCAGTTCTTC. Amino acids: CAIKDGRDTNEQFF. The chain has TRBV10-3 and TRBJ2-1, with D perhaps TRBD2 (5 bases). Per germline, CDR1 ENHRY and CDR2 SYGVKD. This CDR3 has 14 residues. Trimming pared 7 bases from V and 6 bases from J, leaving 16 bases between.

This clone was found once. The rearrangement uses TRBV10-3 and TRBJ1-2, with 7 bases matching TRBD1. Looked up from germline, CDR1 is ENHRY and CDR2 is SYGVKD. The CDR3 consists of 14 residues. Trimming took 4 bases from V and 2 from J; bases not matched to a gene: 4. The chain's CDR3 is CAISAGDSNYGYTF. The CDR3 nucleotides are TGTGCCATCAGTGCTGGGGACAGCAACTATGGCTACACCTTC.

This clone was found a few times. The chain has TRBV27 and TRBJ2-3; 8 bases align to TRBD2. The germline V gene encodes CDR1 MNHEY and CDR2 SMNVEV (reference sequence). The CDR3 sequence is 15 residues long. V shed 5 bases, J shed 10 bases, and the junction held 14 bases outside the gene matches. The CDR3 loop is CASSPWASGHGAQYF. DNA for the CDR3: TGTGCCAGCAGTCCCTGGGCTAGCGGGCACGGGGCGCAGTATTTT.

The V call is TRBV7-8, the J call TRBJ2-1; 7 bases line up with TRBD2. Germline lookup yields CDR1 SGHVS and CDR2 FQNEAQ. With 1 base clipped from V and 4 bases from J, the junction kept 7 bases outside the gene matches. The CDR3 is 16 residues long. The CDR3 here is CASSLVLAGGYNEQFF. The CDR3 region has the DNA TGTGCCAGCAGCTTAGTCTTAGCGGGCGGATACAATGAGCAGTTCTTC. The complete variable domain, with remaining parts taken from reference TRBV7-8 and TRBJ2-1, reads GAGVSQSPRYKVAKRGQDVALRCDPISGHVSLFWYQQALGQGPEFLTYFQNEAQLDKSGLPSDRFFAERPEGSVSTLKIQRTQQEDSAVYLCASSLVLAGGYNEQFFGPGTRLTVL.

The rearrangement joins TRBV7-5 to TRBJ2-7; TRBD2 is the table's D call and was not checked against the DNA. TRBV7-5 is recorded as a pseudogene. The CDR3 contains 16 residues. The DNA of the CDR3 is TGTGCCAGAAGCTTACCCTTGCGGGAGGACTCCTACGAGCAGTACTTC. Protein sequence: CARSLPLREDSYEQYF.

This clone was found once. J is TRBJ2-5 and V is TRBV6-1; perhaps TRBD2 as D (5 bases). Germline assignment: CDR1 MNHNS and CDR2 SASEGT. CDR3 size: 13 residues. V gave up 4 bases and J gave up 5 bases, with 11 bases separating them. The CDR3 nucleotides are TGTGCCAGCAGTGGGGTAGCGAGGGAGACCCAGTACTTC. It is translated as CASSGVARETQYF.

CDR3 region: CASSIGLDGGGEQYF. In nucleotides, the CDR3 is TGTGCCAGCAGCATCGGACTAGACGGGGGGGGCGAGCAGTACTTC. The chain combines TRBV9 with TRBJ2-7, with 8 bases fitting TRBD2. Losses at the gene ends were 4 bases for V and 6 bases for J; bases not matched to a gene: 12. Germline V gene data show CDR1 as SGDLS and CDR2 as YYNGEE. CDR3 length equals 15 residues.

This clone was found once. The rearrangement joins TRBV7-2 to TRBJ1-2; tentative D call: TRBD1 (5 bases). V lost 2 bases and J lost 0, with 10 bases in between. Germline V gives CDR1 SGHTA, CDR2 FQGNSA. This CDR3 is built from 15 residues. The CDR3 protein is CASSLISGTNYGYTF. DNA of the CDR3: TGTGCCAGCAGCTTAATCTCAGGGACTAACTATGGCTACACCTTC.

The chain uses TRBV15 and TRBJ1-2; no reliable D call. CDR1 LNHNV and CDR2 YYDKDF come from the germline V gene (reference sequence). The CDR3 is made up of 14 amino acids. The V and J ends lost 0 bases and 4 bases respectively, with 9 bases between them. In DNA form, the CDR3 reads TGTGCCACCAGCAGAGATGGTCGGTCCTATGGCTACACCTTC. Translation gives CATSRDGRSYGYTF.

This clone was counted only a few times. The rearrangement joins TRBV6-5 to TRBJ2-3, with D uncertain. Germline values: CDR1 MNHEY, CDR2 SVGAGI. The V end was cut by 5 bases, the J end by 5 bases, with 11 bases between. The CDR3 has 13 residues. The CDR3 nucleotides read TGTGCCAGCAGTAACGTAGGAGTAGATACGCAGTATTTT. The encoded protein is CASSNVGVDTQYF.

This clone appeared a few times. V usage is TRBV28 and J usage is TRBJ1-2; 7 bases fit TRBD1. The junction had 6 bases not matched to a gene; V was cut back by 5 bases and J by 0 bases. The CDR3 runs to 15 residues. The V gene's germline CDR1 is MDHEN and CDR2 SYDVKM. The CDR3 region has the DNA TGTGCCAGCAGTGATACCGGACAGGCTAACTATGGCTACACCTTC. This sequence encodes CASSDTGQANYGYTF.

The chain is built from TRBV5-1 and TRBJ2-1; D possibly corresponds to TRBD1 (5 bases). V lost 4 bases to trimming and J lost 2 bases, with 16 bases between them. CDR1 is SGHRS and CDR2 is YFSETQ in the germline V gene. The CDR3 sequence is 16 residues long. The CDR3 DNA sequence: TGCGCCAGCAGCCCTCCACAACCGACAGCCTACAATGAGCAGTTCTTC. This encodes CASSPPQPTAYNEQFF.

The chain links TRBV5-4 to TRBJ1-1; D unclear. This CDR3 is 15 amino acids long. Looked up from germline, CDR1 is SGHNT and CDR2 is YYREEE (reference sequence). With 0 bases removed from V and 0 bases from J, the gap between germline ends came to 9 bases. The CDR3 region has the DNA TGTGCCAGCAGCTTGGATCCAGACATGAACACTGAAGCTTTCTTT. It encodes CASSLDPDMNTEAFF.

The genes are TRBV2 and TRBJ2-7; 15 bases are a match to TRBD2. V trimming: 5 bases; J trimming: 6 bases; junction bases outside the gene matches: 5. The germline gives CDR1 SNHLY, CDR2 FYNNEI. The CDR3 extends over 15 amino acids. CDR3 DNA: TGTGCCAGCAGTTCCGGACTAGCGGGGGGGCGCGAGCAGTACTTC. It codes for CASSSGLAGGREQYF. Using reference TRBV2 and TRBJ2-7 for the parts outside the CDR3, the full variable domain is EPEVTQTPSHQVTQMGQEVILRCVPISNHLYFYWYRQILGQKVEFLVSFYNNEISEKSEIFDDQFSVERPDGSNFTLKIRSTKLEDSAMYFCASSSGLAGGREQYFGPGTRLTVT.

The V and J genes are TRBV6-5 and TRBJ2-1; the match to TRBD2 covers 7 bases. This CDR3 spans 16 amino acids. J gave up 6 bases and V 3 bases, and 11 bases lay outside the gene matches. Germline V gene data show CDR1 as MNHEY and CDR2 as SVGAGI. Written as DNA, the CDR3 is TGTGCCAGCAGTTATCATGGCGGGAGCGTTAGCAATGAGCAGTTCTTC. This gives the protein CASSYHGGSVSNEQFF.

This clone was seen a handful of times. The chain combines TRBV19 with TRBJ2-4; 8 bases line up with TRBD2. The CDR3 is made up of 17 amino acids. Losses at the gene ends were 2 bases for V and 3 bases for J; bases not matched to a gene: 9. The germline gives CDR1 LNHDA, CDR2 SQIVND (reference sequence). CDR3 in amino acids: CASSISGSGTGKNIQYF. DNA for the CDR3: TGTGCCAGTAGTATATCGGGTAGCGGGACGGGCAAAAACATTCAGTACTTC.

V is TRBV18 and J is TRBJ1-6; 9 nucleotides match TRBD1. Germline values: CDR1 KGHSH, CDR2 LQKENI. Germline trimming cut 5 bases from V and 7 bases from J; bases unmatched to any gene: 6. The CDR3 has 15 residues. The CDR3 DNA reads TGTGCCAGCTCAGGGGACAGGGTCGGAAATTCACCCCTCCACTTT. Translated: CASSGDRVGNSPLHF.

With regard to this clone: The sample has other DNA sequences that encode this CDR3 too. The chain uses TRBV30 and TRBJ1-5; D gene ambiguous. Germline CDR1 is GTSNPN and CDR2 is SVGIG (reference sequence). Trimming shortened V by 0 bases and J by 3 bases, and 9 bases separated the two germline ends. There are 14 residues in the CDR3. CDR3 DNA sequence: TGTGCCTGGAGTGTAGAGTCCTACAATCAGCCCCAGCATTTT. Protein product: CAWSVESYNQPQHF.

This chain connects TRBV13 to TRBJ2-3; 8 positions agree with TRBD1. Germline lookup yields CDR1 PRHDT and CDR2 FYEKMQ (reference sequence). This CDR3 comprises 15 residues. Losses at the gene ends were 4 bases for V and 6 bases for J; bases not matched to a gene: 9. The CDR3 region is CASSYRGQDADTQYF. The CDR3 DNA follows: TGTGCCAGCAGCTACCGGGGACAGGACGCCGATACGCAGTATTTT.

CDR3: CASSLVGAGTEAFF. The CDR3, as DNA: TGTGCCAGCAGCTTGGTGGGGGCTGGTACTGAAGCTTTCTTT. The chain combines TRBV5-6 with TRBJ1-1, with D tentatively TRBD1 (6 bases). V was cut by 0 bases and J by 5 bases, with 11 bases left in between. Germline V CDR1 and CDR2: SGHDT, YYEEEE. The CDR3 consists of 14 residues.

In DNA, the CDR3 is TGTGCCAGCAGCTTGAACCCTAGCGGGACCAATGAGCAGTTCTTC. Residues: CASSLNPSGTNEQFF. This rearrangement joins TRBV11-3 to TRBJ2-1; 9 bases fit TRBD2. CDR3 size: 15 residues. Germline lookup yields CDR1 SGHNT and CDR2 YENEEA. J was trimmed by 6 bases and V by 3 bases; bases with no gene match: 6.

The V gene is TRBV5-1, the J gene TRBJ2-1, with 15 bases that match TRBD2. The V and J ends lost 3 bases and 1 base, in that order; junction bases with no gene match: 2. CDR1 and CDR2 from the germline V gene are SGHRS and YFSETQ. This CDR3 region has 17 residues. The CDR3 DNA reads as TGCGCCAGCAGCTGGGGACTAGCGGGAGGATCCTACAATGAGCAGTTCTTC. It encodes CASSWGLAGGSYNEQFF.